These T cell receptor beta chains were read from a single sample in a study of blood T cell repertoires in COVID-19. Profiled with immunoSEQ multiplex PCR; TCRdb holds only in-frame clones, not every one. Among some 90,000 clones listed, around 90% were seen once. The sequencing input was peripheral blood. Source of these receptors: a woman in her forties or fifties in a cohort sampled during active COVID-19. The CDR3 runs from the conserved cysteine through the conserved F or W. A D gene is named only where the DNA matches it firmly. Expanded clones get a size class; other rows say once, few or many, or leave the size out.

J | V | D | size | CDR3 | DNA
TRBJ1-2 | TRBV7-9 | TRBD1 | NA | CASSSWDSPNYGYTF | TGTGCCAGCAGCAGCTGGGACAGCCCTAACTATGGCTACACCTTC
TRBJ2-1 | TRBV4-2 | NA | NA | CASSQAGTNEQFF | TGTGCCAGCAGCCAAGCAGGGACTAATGAGCAGTTCTTC
TRBJ1-5 | TRBV10-2 | NA | NA | CASRPGGNQPQHF | TGCGCCAGCAGACCGGGGGGCAATCAGCCCCAGCATTTT
TRBJ1-5 | TRBV7-9 | TRBD1 | NA | CASSSTGQGNQPQHF | TGTGCCAGCAGCTCGACAGGACAGGGGAATCAGCCCCAGCATTTT
TRBJ2-7 | TRBV7-2 | TRBD1 | few | CASSSTPGTGYEQYF | TGTGCCAGCAGCTCAACCCCCGGGACAGGCTACGAGCAGTACTTC
TRBJ1-5 | TRBV6-1 | NA | few | CASSGYIDPGNQPQHF | TGTGCCAGCAGTGGGTACATCGACCCAGGGAATCAGCCCCAGCATTTT
TRBJ1-2 | TRBV4-1 | NA | NA | CASSQTDNYGYTF | TGCGCCAGCAGCCAGACAGACAACTATGGCTACACCTTC
TRBJ2-3 | TRBV7-2 | TRBD2 | NA | CASSSRTSGTDTQYF | TGTGCCAGCAGCTCCCGGACTAGCGGGACAGATACGCAGTATTTT
TRBJ2-3 | TRBV5-4 | TRBD1 | once | CASSFGQGTDTQYF | TGTGCCAGCAGCTTTGGACAGGGCACAGATACGCAGTATTTT
TRBJ1-1 | TRBV27 | TRBD1 | NA | CASSLTGERTEAFF | TGTGCCAGCAGTTTAACAGGGGAGAGGACTGAAGCTTTCTTT
TRBJ1-5 | TRBV19 | TRBD1 | NA | CASSQRTGSGQPQHF | TGTGCCAGTAGTCAACGGACAGGATCCGGCCAGCCCCAGCATTTT
TRBJ2-2 | TRBV27 | TRBD2 | NA | CASSLRPSGFYTGELFF | TGTGCCAGCAGTTTACGTCCTAGCGGGTTCTACACCGGGGAGCTGTTTTTT
TRBJ2-1 | TRBV5-1 | NA | NA | CASRADYNEQFF | TGCGCCAGCAGAGCGGACTACAATGAGCAGTTCTTC
TRBJ2-7 | TRBV28 | TRBD1 | NA | CASSSSGTADYEQYF | TGTGCCAGCAGTTCATCCGGGACAGCCGACTACGAGCAGTACTTC
TRBJ1-5 | TRBV6-5 | TRBD1 | NA | CASSSQGDQPQHF | TGTGCCAGCAGTTCGCAGGGGGATCAGCCCCAGCATTTT
TRBJ2-1 | TRBV7-6 | NA | NA | CASSQPGNEQFF | TGTGCCAGCAGTCAACCGGGCAATGAGCAGTTCTTC
TRBJ2-2 | TRBV9 | NA | NA | CASSVEGFPGELFF | TGTGCCAGCAGCGTAGAGGGGTTCCCCGGGGAGCTGTTTTTT
TRBJ2-7 | TRBV29-1 | TRBD2 | NA | CSVGPRASGRAQTMEQYF | TGCAGCGTTGGGCCCCGAGCTAGCGGGAGGGCCCAAACCATGGAGCAGTACTTC
TRBJ2-5 | TRBV2 | NA | NA | CASRTGTPEGTQYF | TGTGCCAGCAGGACCGGGACTCCGGAGGGGACCCAGTACTTC
TRBJ2-5 | TRBV19 | NA | NA | CASREGGETQYF | TGTGCCAGTAGGGAGGGAGGTGAGACCCAGTACTTC
TRBJ2-3 | TRBV6-1 | NA | NA | CASSEGIAVLRIDTQYF | TGTGCCAGCAGTGAAGGGATAGCGGTTCTCCGGATAGATACGCAGTATTTT
TRBJ2-3 | TRBV5-1 | TRBD2 | NA | CASSLGRGGAGGTDTQYF | TGCGCCAGCAGCTTGGGGCGCGGGGGGGCCGGTGGCACAGATACGCAGTATTTT
TRBJ2-3 | TRBV6-5 | TRBD2 | NA | CASSLSGRGDTQYF | TGTGCCAGCAGCCTCAGCGGGAGGGGTGATACGCAGTATTTT
TRBJ1-5 | TRBV23-1 | TRBD1 | NA | CASSQKLSARQGTTDSNQPQHF | TGCGCCAGCAGTCAAAAACTCTCCGCACGACAGGGGACAACGGATAGCAATCAGCCCCAGCATTTT
TRBJ1-6 | TRBV11-3 | TRBD1 | few | CASSYDRGNSPLHF | TGTGCCAGCAGCTATGACAGGGGCAATTCACCCCTCCACTTT
TRBJ1-1 | TRBV10-1 | NA | few | CASSAGGVTAFF | TGCGCCAGCAGTGCTGGGGGGGTGACGGCTTTCTTT
TRBJ2-1 | TRBV5-4 | TRBD2 | NA | CASSFGGLAGANEQFF | TGTGCCAGCAGCTTTGGGGGACTAGCGGGAGCGAATGAGCAGTTCTTC
TRBJ2-1 | TRBV10-3 | TRBD2 | once | CAISSLAGGGPFF | TGTGCCATCAGCTCTTTAGCGGGAGGGGGGCCGTTCTTC